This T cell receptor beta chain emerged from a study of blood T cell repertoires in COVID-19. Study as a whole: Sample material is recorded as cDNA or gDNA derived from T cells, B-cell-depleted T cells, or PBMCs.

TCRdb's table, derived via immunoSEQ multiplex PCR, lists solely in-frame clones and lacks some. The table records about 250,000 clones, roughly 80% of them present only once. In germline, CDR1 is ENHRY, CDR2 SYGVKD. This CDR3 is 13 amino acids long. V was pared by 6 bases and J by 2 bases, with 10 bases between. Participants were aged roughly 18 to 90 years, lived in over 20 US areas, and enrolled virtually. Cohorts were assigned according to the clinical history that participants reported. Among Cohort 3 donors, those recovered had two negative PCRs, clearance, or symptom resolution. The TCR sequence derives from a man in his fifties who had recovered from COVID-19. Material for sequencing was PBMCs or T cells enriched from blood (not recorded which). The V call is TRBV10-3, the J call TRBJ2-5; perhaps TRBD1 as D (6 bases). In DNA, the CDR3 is TGTGCCATCAGGGACAGAGAACAAGAGACCCAGTACTTC. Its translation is CAIRDREQETQYF.